Sequencing of this T cell receptor beta chain was carried out in a study of blood T cell repertoires in COVID-19. Across the whole study: Sample material is recorded as cDNA or gDNA derived from T cells, B-cell-depleted T cells, or PBMCs.

This study enrolled people aged about 18 to 100 from about two dozen US geographic areas. Per the germline V gene, CDR1 is SGHTS and CDR2 is YDEGEE. This CDR3 contains 13 residues. Trimming shortened V by 4 bases and J by 3 bases, and 10 bases separated the two germline ends. Data came from immunoSEQ multiplex PCR; TCRdb stores just in-frame clones and leaves some out. The table records 200,000 to 250,000 clones, 85% of them present only once. J is TRBJ1-2 and V is TRBV5-8; perhaps TRBD1 as D (6 bases). Sequenced: PBMCs or T cells enriched from blood (not recorded which). This clonotype originated in a woman aged 50 to 60 with acute COVID-19. Here the CDR3 DNA reads TGTGCCAGCAGCACCAGGGGTGACTATGGCTACACCTTC. It specifies CASSTRGDYGYTF.